This T cell receptor beta chain stems from a study of cytomegalovirus exposure and HLA in healthy donors. The study, taken as a whole, reports: TCR beta sequences reportedly predicted most subjects' HLA-A and HLA-B alleles accurately. The authors later found TCR association rates varying by HLA locus, with DRB1 most and HLA-C fewest.

PCR was performed using 60 Vbeta and 13 Jbeta primers. TCRdb's table, derived via immunoSEQ multiplex PCR, lists solely in-frame clones and lacks some. Of more than 100,000 clones listed, around 72% are singletons. The germline V gene encodes CDR1 LGHNA and CDR2 YNFKEQ. The CDR3 has 17 residues. The ends were cut back, 3 bases at V and 0 bases at J, with 16 bases in the middle. As for this clone: Its specificity is not known.

At the time of sampling, donors were nominally healthy, though unrecorded immune exposures were likely. This TCR was sampled from a man between 45 and 60 years old in good health and CMV-seropositive. The sample was PBMCs. The chain couples TRBV4-2 to TRBJ2-3; no definite D call. The CDR3 here is CASSHLGLNTSTDTQYF. The CDR3 bases are TGTGCCAGCAGCCACCTGGGCCTAAATACTAGCACAGATACGCAGTATTTT.